Listed here is a single TCR beta chain. The data belong to a study of T cell changes during pregnancy in multiple sclerosis. CDR3 length: 15 residues. Unmatched junction bases numbered 3, after V lost 5 bases and J lost 0 bases. Germline CDR1 reads SGHNT; CDR2 reads YENEEA. Sequenced by immunoSEQ multiplex PCR; TCRdb stores in-frame clones only, minus some. The repertoire includes tens of thousands of clones, about 89% of them detected once, and about 0.45% sits in the top ten. This receptor was taken from a female donor with multiple sclerosis, enrolled in a pregnancy study. The chain is built from TRBV11-3 and TRBJ2-2, with TRBD1 identical over 7 bases. This sample comprised CD4+ T cells from peripheral blood mononuclear cells, obtained before pregnancy. The CDR3 is CASSRTGANTGELFF. CDR3 nucleotides: TGTGCCAGCAGCCGGACAGGAGCGAACACCGGGGAGCTGTTTTTT.